The entry below describes one T cell receptor (beta chain). Antigen specificity is unknown. This entry belongs to a study of cytomegalovirus exposure and HLA in healthy donors. Study findings and constraints: Later on, an analysis tied roughly 17,000 TCR beta sequences to HLA alleles at 0.05 false discovery rate. In a later analysis, TCR beta V- and J-gene trimming showed a link to a missense DCLRE1C variant. DRB1 showed the most TCR associations and HLA-C the fewest in a later analysis, as rates varied by HLA locus.

This PCR relied on a set of 60 Vbeta primers and 13 Jbeta primers. Libraries were prepared by immunoSEQ multiplex PCR; TCRdb keeps only in-frame clonotypes and omits some of them. This repertoire shows around 270,000 clones, about 80% found once; its top ten account for about 0.28%. The CDR3 has 16 amino acids. V gave up 3 bases and J gave up 2 bases; unmatched junction bases: 6. Germline CDR1 and CDR2: KGHSH and LQKENI. Donors were ostensibly healthy at sampling, although undocumented immune exposures were probable. Specimen: PBMCs. The rearrangement uses TRBV18 and TRBJ2-1, with TRBD2 identical over 8 bases. The sequence derives from a girl aged 2 to 10 in good health and CMV-seronegative. CDR3 in DNA: TGTGCCAGCTCACCGGCGACTAGCGCCACCTACAATGAGCAGTTCTTC. The encoded protein is CASSPATSATYNEQFF.